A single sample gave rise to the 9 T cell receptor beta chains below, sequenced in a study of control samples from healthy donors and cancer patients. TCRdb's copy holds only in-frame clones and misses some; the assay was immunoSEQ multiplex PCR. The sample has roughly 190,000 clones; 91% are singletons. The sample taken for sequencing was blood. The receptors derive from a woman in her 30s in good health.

The CDR3, as DNA: TGTGCCAGTAGTCCTCGGACAGGTAGGGGAGCTTTCTTT. Translating it yields CASSPRTGRGAFF. The gene calls are TRBV19 and TRBJ1-1, with TRBD1 matching 7 bases. The ends lost 5 bases at V and 10 bases at J; junction bases unmatched: 10. CDR1 and CDR2 (germline): LNHDA, SQIVND (reference sequence). The CDR3 is made up of 13 amino acids.

The CDR3 loop is CASTAGQGSISEQYF. Here the CDR3 DNA reads TGCGCCAGCACTGCTGGACAGGGGAGTATTAGCGAGCAGTACTTC. The V call is TRBV10-1, the J call TRBJ2-7; TRBD1 matches at 9 bases. Losses at the gene ends were 7 bases for V and 6 bases for J; bases not matched to a gene: 13. The germline gives CDR1 WNHNN, CDR2 SYGVQD (reference sequence). The CDR3 spans 15 residues.

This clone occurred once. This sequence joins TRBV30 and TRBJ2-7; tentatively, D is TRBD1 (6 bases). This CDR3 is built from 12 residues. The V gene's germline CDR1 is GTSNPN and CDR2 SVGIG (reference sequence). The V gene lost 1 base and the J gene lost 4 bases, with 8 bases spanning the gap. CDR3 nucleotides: TGTGCCTGGAGTGACCAGGGGTACGAGCAGTACTTC. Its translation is CAWSDQGYEQYF.

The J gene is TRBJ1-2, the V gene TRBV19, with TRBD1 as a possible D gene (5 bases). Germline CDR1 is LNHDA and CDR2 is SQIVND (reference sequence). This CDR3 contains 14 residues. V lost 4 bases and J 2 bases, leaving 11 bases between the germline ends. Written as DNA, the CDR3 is TGTGCCAGTAGTACCCAGGGTTTCAACTATGGCTACACCTTC. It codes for CASSTQGFNYGYTF.

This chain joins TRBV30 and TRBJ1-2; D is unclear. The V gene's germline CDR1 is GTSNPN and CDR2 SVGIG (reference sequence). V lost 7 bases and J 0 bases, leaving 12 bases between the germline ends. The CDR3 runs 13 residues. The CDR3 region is CASTDLANYGYTF. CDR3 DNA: TGTGCCTCTACGGACTTAGCTAACTATGGCTACACCTTC.

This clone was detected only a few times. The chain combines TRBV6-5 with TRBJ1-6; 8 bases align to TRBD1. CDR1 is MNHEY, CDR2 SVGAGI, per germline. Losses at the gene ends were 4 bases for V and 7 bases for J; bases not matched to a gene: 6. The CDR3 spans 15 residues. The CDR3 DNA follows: TGTGCCAGCAGTTCGAGGACAGGGAAAAATTCACCCCTCCACTTT. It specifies CASSSRTGKNSPLHF.

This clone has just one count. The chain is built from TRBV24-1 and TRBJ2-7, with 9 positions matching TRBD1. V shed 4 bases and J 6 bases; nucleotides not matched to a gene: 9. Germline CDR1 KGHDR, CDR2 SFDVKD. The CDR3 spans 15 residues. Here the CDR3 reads CATSDSRTGVSEQYF. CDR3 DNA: TGTGCCACCAGTGACTCTAGGACAGGGGTGAGCGAGCAGTACTTC.

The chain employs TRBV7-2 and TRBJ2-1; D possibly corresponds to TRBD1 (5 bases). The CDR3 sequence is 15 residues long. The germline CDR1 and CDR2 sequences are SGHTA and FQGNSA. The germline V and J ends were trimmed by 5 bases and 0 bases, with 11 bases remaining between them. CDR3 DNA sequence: TGTGCCAGCAGCCCGACAGTGAGCTCCTACAATGAGCAGTTCTTC. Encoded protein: CASSPTVSSYNEQFF.

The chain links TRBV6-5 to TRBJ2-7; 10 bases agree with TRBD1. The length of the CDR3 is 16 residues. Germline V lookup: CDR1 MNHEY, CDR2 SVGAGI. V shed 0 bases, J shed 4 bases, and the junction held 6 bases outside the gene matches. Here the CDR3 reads CASSYSGTGARYEQYF. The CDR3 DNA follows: TGTGCCAGCAGTTACTCCGGGACAGGGGCTCGATACGAGCAGTACTTC.